The subject of this entry is one T cell receptor beta chain. Its antigen is as yet unknown. The data originate from a study of regulatory T cells in long-lasting Graves disease. Study at large: Persistent Graves' disease denoted over 5 years of antithyroid drugs plus positive TSH receptor antibodies.

Building of the TCR beta libraries involved iRepertoire HTBI primers and Arm-PCR of CDR3 regions. TCRdb analysed the multiplex PCR reads with MiXCR anew, one entry per CDR3 protein. The sample lists around 450,000 distinct CDR3 sequences, about 22% seen once, with 7% to 9% in the top ten. Germline V gene sequence: CDR1 SGHDT, CDR2 YYEEEE. This CDR3 spans 17 amino acids. Trimming removed 0 bases from V and 8 bases from J, with 23 bases in between. Indicated time point: persistent/refractory GD, antithyroid drugs over 5 years with positive TRAb. Generation of the TCR library employed RNA extracted from PBMCs. All patients originated from an endocrinology department located in Xi'an, China. Findings of the study overall: Persistent disease was characterized by preferential usage of TRBV28, TRBJ1-2 and TRBJ2-5. With some 2,800 shared public clonotypes, persistent patients exceeded new patients, who shared about a thousand.

The chain couples TRBV5-6 to TRBJ1-2; D unresolved. Here the sequenced sample was peripheral blood mononuclear cells (PBMCs), taken when the disease was refractory, from a patient treated with antithyroid drugs. The receptor was isolated from a female donor with Graves disease. CDR3 DNA sequence: TGTGCCAGCAGCTTGGGCCTCGCGGAGCACCCCCCGGAGGGCTACACCTTC. Amino acid sequence: CASSLGLAEHPPEGYTF.